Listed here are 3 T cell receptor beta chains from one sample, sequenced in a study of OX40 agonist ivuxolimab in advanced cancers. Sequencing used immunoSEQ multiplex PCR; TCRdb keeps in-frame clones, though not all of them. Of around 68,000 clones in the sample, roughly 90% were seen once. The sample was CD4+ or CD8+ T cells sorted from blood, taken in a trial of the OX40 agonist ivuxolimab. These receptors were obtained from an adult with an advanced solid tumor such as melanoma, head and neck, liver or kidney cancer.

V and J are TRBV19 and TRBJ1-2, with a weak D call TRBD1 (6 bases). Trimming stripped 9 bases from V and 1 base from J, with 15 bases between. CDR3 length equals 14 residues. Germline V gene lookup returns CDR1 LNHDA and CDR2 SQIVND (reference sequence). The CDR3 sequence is CASQQGSLNYGYTF. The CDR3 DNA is TGTGCCAGCCAACAGGGCTCCCTTAACTATGGCTACACCTTC.

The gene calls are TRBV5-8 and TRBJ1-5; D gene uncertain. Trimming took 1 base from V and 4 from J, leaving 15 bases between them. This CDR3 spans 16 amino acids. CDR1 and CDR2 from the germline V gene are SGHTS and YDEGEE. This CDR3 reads CASSLYTLTANQPQHF. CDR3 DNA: TGTGCCAGCAGCTTGTATACGTTAACCGCAAATCAGCCCCAGCATTTT.

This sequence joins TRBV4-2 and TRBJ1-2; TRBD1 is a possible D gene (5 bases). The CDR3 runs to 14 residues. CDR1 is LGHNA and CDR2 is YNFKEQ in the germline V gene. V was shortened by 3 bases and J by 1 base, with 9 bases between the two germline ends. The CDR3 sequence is CASSQGTDNYGYTF. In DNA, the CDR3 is TGTGCCAGCAGCCAGGGGACCGATAACTATGGCTACACCTTC.